The next 18 T cell receptor beta chains were all read from a single sample in a study of blood T cell repertoires in COVID-19. Libraries were prepared by immunoSEQ multiplex PCR; TCRdb keeps only in-frame clonotypes and omits some of them. Among about 220,000 clones, roughly 80% were seen once, and the ten largest hold over 2.5%. Sequenced: peripheral blood. The origin of the receptors is a woman aged 25 to 39 who had recovered from COVID-19.

The V gene is TRBV4-2, the J gene TRBJ2-5; 9 bases map to TRBD2. The V and J ends lost 3 bases and 3 bases, in that order; junction bases with no gene match: 14. Germline V lookup: CDR1 LGHNA, CDR2 YNFKEQ. The CDR3 spans 18 residues. In nucleotides, the CDR3 is TGTGCCAGCAGCCATGGAGAGGGGGGAGCGGGAGGAGAAGAGACCCAGTACTTC. It is translated as CASSHGEGGAGGEETQYF.

This clone showed up just once. The chain has TRBV6-5 and TRBJ1-2; TRBD1 might be the D (6 bases). The CDR3 totals 15 residues. From germline, CDR1 is MNHEY and CDR2 SVGAGI. V lost 5 bases and J 4 bases, leaving 17 bases between the germline ends. CDR3 in amino acids: CASSLLRGGSYGYTF. The DNA of the CDR3 is TGTGCCAGCAGTCTCCTGCGGGGGGGCAGCTATGGCTACACCTTC.

CDR3 DNA sequence: TGTGCCATCAGTGAGTCTCAGCGGGGACAGGGAGTTGGGGAGACCCAGTACTTC. This gives the protein CAISESQRGQGVGETQYF. The rearrangement links TRBV10-3 to TRBJ2-5; 9 bases map to TRBD1. V gave up 0 bases and J gave up 5 bases; unmatched junction bases: 13. In germline, CDR1 is ENHRY, CDR2 SYGVKD. CDR3 length: 18 amino acids.

The V and J genes are TRBV5-1 and TRBJ2-7; maybe TRBD1 (5 bases). This CDR3 spans 17 amino acids. The germline CDR1 and CDR2 sequences are SGHRS and YFSETQ. V gave up 4 bases and J gave up 2 bases, with 22 bases separating them. The CDR3 DNA is TGCGCCAGCAGCCAAACCCCGATGGTGGGGCGGCCCTACGAGCAGTACTTC. Translated, it gives CASSQTPMVGRPYEQYF.

The chain has TRBV7-3 and TRBJ2-1, with D possibly matching TRBD2 (5 bases). The CDR3 runs to 16 residues. V was cut by 2 bases and J by 5 bases, with 16 bases left in between. The germline gives CDR1 SGHTA, CDR2 FQGTGA. The CDR3 spells CASSLYASSKDNEQFF. The CDR3 DNA sequence: TGTGCCAGCAGCTTATACGCTAGCAGTAAGGACAATGAGCAGTTCTTC.

This clone turned up a few times. The chain uses TRBV4-2 and TRBJ1-2, with D possibly matching TRBD1 (6 bases). The length of the CDR3 is 15 residues. The V gene's germline CDR1 is LGHNA and CDR2 YNFKEQ. V was shortened by 0 bases and J by 4 bases, with 12 bases between the two germline ends. For the CDR3, the DNA is TGTGCCAGCAGCCAAGAAGGCAGGGGCGGCTATGGCTACACCTTC. This sequence encodes CASSQEGRGGYGYTF.

There are a few counts of this clone. The gene calls are TRBV20-1 and TRBJ2-1; 8 positions agree with TRBD2. Per germline, CDR1 DFQATT and CDR2 SNEGSKA (reference sequence). The CDR3 length is 14 residues. V lost 3 bases to trimming and J lost 4 bases; unmatched junction nucleotides: 5. CDR3 sequence reads: CSASLSSGYNEQFF. CDR3 coding DNA: TGCAGTGCTAGTTTGTCTAGCGGGTACAATGAGCAGTTCTTC.

The chain recombines TRBV19 with TRBJ2-5; TRBD1 matches at 9 bases. This CDR3 region has 14 residues. V dropped 6 bases and J dropped 3; count of bases not matched to a gene: 5. The germline gives CDR1 LNHDA, CDR2 SQIVND (reference sequence). CDR3 nucleotides: TGTGCCAGTAGCACCGGGACAGGGAAAGAGACCCAGTACTTC. Encoded protein: CASSTGTGKETQYF.

This clone showed up just a few times. The CDR3 protein is CASSLRLGPYEQYF. DNA for the CDR3: TGTGCCAGCAGTTTAAGACTAGGGCCATACGAGCAGTACTTC. The chain carries TRBV28 and TRBJ2-7, with D possibly TRBD2 on 6 matching bases. V shed 2 bases and J shed 4 bases, with 12 bases lying between them. CDR1 is MDHEN, CDR2 SYDVKM, per germline. The CDR3 has 14 amino acids.

V is TRBV6-2 or TRBV6-3 and J is TRBJ1-1; TRBD1 is a possible D gene (6 bases). V lost 3 bases and J lost 5, with 31 bases in between. The CDR3 extends over 20 amino acids. Germline-derived CDR1 and CDR2 are MNHEY and SVGEGT. For the CDR3, the DNA is TGTGCCAGCAGTTATGTAGTTAGGGTTCGGCAGGGGTTCCCGAGAACTGAAGCTTTCTTT. This encodes CASSYVVRVRQGFPRTEAFF.

The CDR3 protein is CASSLLGRSMNTEAFF. DNA of the CDR3: TGTGCCAGCAGTCTCCTGGGCAGATCCATGAACACTGAAGCTTTCTTT. V and J are TRBV28 and TRBJ1-1; D ambiguous. Between the trimmed V and J ends, which lost 5 bases and 0 bases, there was a span of 16 bases. The CDR3 totals 16 residues. Germline V lookup: CDR1 MDHEN, CDR2 SYDVKM.

The CDR3 sequence: CASSPGGGRAPDTQYF. CDR3 DNA sequence: TGTGCCAGCAGCCCTGGAGGCGGGAGGGCCCCAGATACGCAGTATTTT. This rearrangement joins TRBV5-6 to TRBJ2-3; TRBD2 matches at 9 bases. V lost 4 bases to trimming and J lost 4 bases; unmatched junction nucleotides: 10. Germline values: CDR1 SGHDT, CDR2 YYEEEE. The CDR3 totals 16 residues. The whole variable domain, remainder taken from reference TRBV5-6 and TRBJ2-3, is DAGVTQSPTHLIKTRGQQVTLRCSPKSGHDTVSWYQQALGQGPQFIFQYYEEEERQRGNFPDRFSGHQFPNYSSELNVNALLLGDSALYLCASSPGGGRAPDTQYFGPGTRLTVL.

The gene calls are TRBV2 and TRBJ1-2; 10 nucleotides line up with TRBD1. The CDR3 length is 14 residues. Looked up from germline, CDR1 is SNHLY and CDR2 is FYNNEI. V lost 4 bases to trimming and J lost 8 bases; unmatched junction nucleotides: 7. The CDR3: CASSVTGGALGYTF. The CDR3 DNA reads TGTGCCAGCAGTGTGACAGGGGGCGCATTGGGCTACACCTTC.

This clone was observed a handful of times. V is TRBV19 and J is TRBJ1-1; possibly TRBD1 for D (6 bases). The CDR3 consists of 16 residues. The V gene's germline CDR1 is LNHDA and CDR2 SQIVND (reference sequence). The germline V and J ends were trimmed by 2 bases and 4 bases, with 17 bases remaining between them. DNA of the CDR3: TGTGCCAGTAGTATACTGCCTCAGGGGCAGGGCACTGAAGCTTTCTTT. Protein product: CASSILPQGQGTEAFF.

V and J are TRBV19 and TRBJ1-2, with D maybe TRBD1 (6 bases). V was pared by 7 bases and J by 6 bases, with 21 bases between. The CDR3 covers 15 residues. Germline V gene data show CDR1 as LNHDA and CDR2 as SQIVND (reference sequence). In DNA, the CDR3 is TGTGCCAGTACCGAGGGCAGGGGCTATCTGCATGGCTACACCTTC. It is translated as CASTEGRGYLHGYTF.

The chain combines TRBV24-1 with TRBJ2-5, with 7 bases lining up with TRBD2. Looked up from germline, CDR1 is KGHDR and CDR2 is SFDVKD. This CDR3 comprises 15 residues. The trim removed 4 bases at V and 5 bases at J, leaving 9 bases unmatched. The CDR3 loop is CATSEGGRTRETQYF. The CDR3 nucleotides read TGTGCCACCAGTGAGGGGGGGAGGACTCGGGAGACCCAGTACTTC.

The J gene is TRBJ1-1, the V gene TRBV7-3, with D hard to call. The V and J ends lost 1 base and 6 bases respectively, with 15 bases between them. Germline assignment: CDR1 SGHTA and CDR2 FQGTGA. There are 15 residues in the CDR3. The CDR3 sequence is CASSLNEERGPEAFF. DNA for the CDR3: TGTGCCAGCAGCTTAAACGAGGAGCGCGGGCCTGAAGCTTTCTTT. The full variable domain, its missing parts supplied by reference TRBV7-3 and TRBJ1-1, is GAGVSQTPSNKVTEKGKYVELRCDPISGHTALYWYRQSLGQGPEFLIYFQGTGAADDSGLPNDRFFAVRPEGSVSTLKIQRTERGDSAVYLCASSLNEERGPEAFFGQGTRLTVV.

The chain combines TRBV27 with TRBJ2-3, with 10 positions matching TRBD2. CDR3 length: 18 residues. Losses at the gene ends were 6 bases for V and 6 bases for J; bases not matched to a gene: 18. Germline V CDR1 and CDR2: MNHEY, SMNVEV (reference sequence). The CDR3 here is CASSKTPRASGSWDTQYF. Written as DNA, the CDR3 is TGTGCCAGCAGCAAGACTCCTAGGGCTAGCGGGAGTTGGGATACGCAGTATTTT.